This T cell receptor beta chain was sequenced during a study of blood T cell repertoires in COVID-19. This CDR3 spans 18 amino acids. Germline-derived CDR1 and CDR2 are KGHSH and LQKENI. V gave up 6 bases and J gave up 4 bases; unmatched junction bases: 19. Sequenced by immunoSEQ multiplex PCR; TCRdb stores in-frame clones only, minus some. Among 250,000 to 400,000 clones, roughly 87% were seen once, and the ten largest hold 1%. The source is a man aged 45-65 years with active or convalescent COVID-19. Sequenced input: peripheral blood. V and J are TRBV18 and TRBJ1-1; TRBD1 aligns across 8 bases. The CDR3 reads CASSSKSLAVDRGTEAFF. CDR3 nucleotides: TGTGCCAGCTCGTCCAAGTCCCTCGCCGTAGACAGGGGCACTGAAGCTTTCTTT.